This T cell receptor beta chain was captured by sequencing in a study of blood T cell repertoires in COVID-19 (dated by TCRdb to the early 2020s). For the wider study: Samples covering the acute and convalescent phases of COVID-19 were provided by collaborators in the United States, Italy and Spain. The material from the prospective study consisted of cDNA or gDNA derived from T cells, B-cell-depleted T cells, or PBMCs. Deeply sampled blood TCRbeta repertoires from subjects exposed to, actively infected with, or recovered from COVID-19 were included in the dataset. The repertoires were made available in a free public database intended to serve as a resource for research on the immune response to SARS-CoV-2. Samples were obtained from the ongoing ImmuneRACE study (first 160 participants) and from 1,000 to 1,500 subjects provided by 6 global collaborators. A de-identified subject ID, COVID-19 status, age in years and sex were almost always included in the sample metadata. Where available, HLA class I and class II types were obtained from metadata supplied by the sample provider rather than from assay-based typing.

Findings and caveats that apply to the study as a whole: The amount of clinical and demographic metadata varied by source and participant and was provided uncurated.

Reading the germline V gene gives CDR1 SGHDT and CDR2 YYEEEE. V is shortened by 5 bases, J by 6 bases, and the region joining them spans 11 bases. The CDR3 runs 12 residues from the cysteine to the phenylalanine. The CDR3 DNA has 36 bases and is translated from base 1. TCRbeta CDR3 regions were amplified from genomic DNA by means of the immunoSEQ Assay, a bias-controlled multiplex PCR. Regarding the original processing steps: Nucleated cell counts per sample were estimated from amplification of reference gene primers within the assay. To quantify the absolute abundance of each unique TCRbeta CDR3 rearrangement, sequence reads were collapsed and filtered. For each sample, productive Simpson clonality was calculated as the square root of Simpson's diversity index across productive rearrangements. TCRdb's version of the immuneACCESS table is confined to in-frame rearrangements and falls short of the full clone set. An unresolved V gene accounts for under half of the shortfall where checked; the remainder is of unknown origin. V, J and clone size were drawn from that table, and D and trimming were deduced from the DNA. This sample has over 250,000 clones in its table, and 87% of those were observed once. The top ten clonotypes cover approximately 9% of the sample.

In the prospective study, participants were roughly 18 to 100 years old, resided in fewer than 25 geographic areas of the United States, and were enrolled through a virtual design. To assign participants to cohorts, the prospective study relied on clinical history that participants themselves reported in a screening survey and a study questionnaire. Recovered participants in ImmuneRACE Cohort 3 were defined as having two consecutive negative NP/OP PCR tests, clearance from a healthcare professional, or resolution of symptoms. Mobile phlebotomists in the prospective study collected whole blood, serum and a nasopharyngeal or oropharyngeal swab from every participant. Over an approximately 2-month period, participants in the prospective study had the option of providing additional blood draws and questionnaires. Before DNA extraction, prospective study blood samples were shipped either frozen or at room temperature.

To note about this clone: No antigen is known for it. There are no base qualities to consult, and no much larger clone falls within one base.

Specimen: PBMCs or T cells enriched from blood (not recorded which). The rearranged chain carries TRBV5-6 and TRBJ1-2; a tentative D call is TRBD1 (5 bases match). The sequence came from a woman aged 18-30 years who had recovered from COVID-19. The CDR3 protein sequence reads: CASRPGGDGYTF. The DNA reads TGTGCCAGCAGACCCGGGGGGGATGGCTACACCTTC.